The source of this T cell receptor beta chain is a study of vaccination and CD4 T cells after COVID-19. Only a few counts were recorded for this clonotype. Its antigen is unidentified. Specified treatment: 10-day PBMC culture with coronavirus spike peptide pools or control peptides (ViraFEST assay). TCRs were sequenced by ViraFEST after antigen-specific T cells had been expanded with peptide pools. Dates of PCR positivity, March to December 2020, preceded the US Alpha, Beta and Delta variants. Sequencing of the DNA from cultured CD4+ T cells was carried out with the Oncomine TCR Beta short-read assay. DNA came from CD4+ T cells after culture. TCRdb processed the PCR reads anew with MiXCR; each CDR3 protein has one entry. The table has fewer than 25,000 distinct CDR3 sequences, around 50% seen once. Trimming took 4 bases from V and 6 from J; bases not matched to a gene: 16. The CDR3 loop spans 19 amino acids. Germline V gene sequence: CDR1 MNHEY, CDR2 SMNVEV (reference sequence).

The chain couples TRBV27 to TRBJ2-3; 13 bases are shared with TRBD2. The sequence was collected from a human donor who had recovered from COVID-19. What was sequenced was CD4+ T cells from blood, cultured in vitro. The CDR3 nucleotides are TGTGCCAGCAGTTCAACAACACATGGGGGACTAGCGGGAACGGATACGCAGTATTTT. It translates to CASSSTTHGGLAGTDTQYF.